Detailed here is one T cell receptor (beta chain). These data are taken from a study of blood T cell repertoires in COVID-19. As for the study in general: Both acute and convalescent COVID-19 samples were obtained from the United States, Italy and Spain.

Trimming stripped 7 bases from V and 7 bases from J, with 28 bases between. The CDR3 spans 17 residues. Germline CDR1 SQVTM, CDR2 ANQGSEA. Seattle participants joined during active infection and were tracked over time. How the authors handled the data: Using reference gene primer amplification, nucleated cell counts were estimated. Measured with immunoSEQ multiplex PCR; TCRdb has only the in-frame clones, and not every one. V, J and clone size are those of that table, while D and trimming were read from the DNA. This sample carries around 440,000 clones, 70% to 90% of them seen once, and the ten largest clones take around 13%.

This clonotype was obtained from a woman between 50 and 59 years old with COVID-19, enrolled during active disease. The rearrangement links TRBV29-1 to TRBJ2-2, with a tentative D call TRBD1 (6 bases). The material sequenced was peripheral blood. DNA of the CDR3: TGCAGCGCCCGCTTGCCTCATACAGGGCGGGTAAACGGGGAGCTGTTTTTT. Translating gives CSARLPHTGRVNGELFF.